This passage covers 31 T cell receptor beta chains from one sample sequenced in a study of shared clonotypes between healthy human individuals (dated by TCRdb to the early 2020s). For the CD8 naive samples, CD45RO-negative cells were positively selected for CCR7, yielding a CD45RA+CCR7+ population from which TemRA cells were excluded. Libraries were built with the immunoSEQ multiplex PCR assay. TCRdb provides this immuneACCESS table in a form limited to in-frame rearrangements. Some clones are lacking; in checked studies, under half of them reflect an unresolved V gene, and why the rest are absent is not known. Here the sample has a few million clones; over 85% occur a single time. Around 1.8% of the sample belongs to the ten largest clones. The sequenced sample was naive CD8+ T cells from PBMCs. The cell subset or site tag for this specimen amounts to: CD45RA+CCR7+. The receptor set was obtained from a man in his late teens or twenties in good health. Some clones in this sample may be carry-over from other donors' samples.

The V gene is TRBV13, the J gene TRBJ1-1; D is uncertain. The CDR3 extends over 14 amino acids. V was cut by 5 bases and J by 7 bases, with 17 bases left in between. In germline, CDR1 is PRHDT, CDR2 FYEKMQ (reference sequence). Here the CDR3 reads CASSPPDNRFEAFF. The CDR3 bases are TGTGCCAGCAGCCCGCCCGACAACCGTTTTGAAGCTTTCTTT. Full variable domain (remainder filled in from reference TRBV13 and TRBJ1-1): AAGVIQSPRHLIKEKRETATLKCYPIPRHDTVYWYQQGPGQDPQFLISFYEKMQSDKGSIPDRFSAQQFSDYHSELNMSSLELGDSALYFCASSPPDNRFEAFFGQGTRLTVV.

The V gene is TRBV9, the J gene TRBJ1-5, with D hard to call. V gave up 0 bases and J gave up 5 bases, with 6 bases separating them. This CDR3 has 13 amino acids. Germline-derived CDR1 and CDR2 are SGDLS and YYNGEE. The CDR3 coding sequence is TGTGCCAGCAGCGTAGCGTCCCATCAGCCCCAGCATTTT. This translates into CASSVASHQPQHF.

Regarding this clone: Other DNA sequences in this specimen translate into the identical CDR3. V usage is TRBV27 and J usage is TRBJ2-7, with 8 bases identical to TRBD1. Germline V gene sequence: CDR1 MNHEY, CDR2 SMNVEV (reference sequence). CDR3 length: 14 residues. Germline trimming cut 4 bases from V and 3 bases from J; bases unmatched to any gene: 5. CDR3 sequence: CASSSGTGGYEQYF. DNA of the CDR3: TGTGCCAGCAGTTCAGGGACAGGCGGCTACGAGCAGTACTTC.

The chain joins TRBV7-3 to TRBJ2-7, with D maybe TRBD2 (5 bases). Germline V CDR1 and CDR2: SGHTA, FQGTGA. The CDR3 runs to 14 residues. Trimming took 5 bases from V and 4 from J, leaving 15 bases between them. The DNA for the CDR3 is TGTGCCAGCAGCCCGAGCCGCCGGGGTTACGAGCAGTACTTC. Its protein product is CASSPSRRGYEQYF.

The chain carries TRBV9 and TRBJ2-7; D possibly corresponds to TRBD1 (6 bases). CDR1 and CDR2 (germline): SGDLS, YYNGEE. This CDR3 region has 13 residues. Trimming took off 3 bases at V and 6 bases at J, with 13 bases between the two ends. The CDR3 sequence: CASSAPPGVEQYF. The CDR3 nucleotides are TGTGCCAGCAGCGCCCCCCCAGGGGTCGAGCAGTACTTC.

The chain couples TRBV27 to TRBJ2-7, with 12 bases aligning to TRBD1. V gave up 5 bases and J gave up 7 bases; unmatched junction bases: 9. This CDR3 is 15 amino acids long. Germline loops: CDR1 MNHEY, CDR2 SMNVEV (reference sequence). DNA of the CDR3: TGTGCCAGCAGTGGAGCGGGACAGGGGGCGGAGGAGCAGTACTTC. Encoded protein: CASSGAGQGAEEQYF.

This clone appeared once. The chain combines TRBV27 with TRBJ2-1, with 7 bases matching TRBD2. The CDR3 sequence is 15 residues long. Germline V gene sequence: CDR1 MNHEY, CDR2 SMNVEV (reference sequence). V lost 3 bases and J lost 9; bases outside the gene matches: 11. DNA of the CDR3: TGTGCCAGCAGTTTGGCGGGAGTGGCTTTCGGTGAGCAGTTCTTC. Amino acids: CASSLAGVAFGEQFF.

V is TRBV27 and J is TRBJ2-7; D unclear. The CDR3 loop spans 13 amino acids. The germline V gene encodes CDR1 MNHEY and CDR2 SMNVEV (reference sequence). The V gene lost 4 bases and the J gene lost 1 base, with 8 bases spanning the gap. The CDR3 reads CASSSDVSYEQYF. CDR3 in DNA: TGTGCCAGCAGTTCGGACGTGTCCTACGAGCAGTACTTC.

This clone was detected a few times. The J gene is TRBJ2-1, the V gene TRBV10-3; 11 nucleotides align to TRBD2. CDR3 length equals 13 residues. V dropped 11 bases and J dropped 5; count of bases not matched to a gene: 5. Germline V gene data show CDR1 as ENHRY and CDR2 as SYGVKD. The CDR3 spells CAALGLADNEQFF. DNA for the CDR3: TGTGCCGCACTGGGACTAGCGGACAATGAGCAGTTCTTC.

This clone was picked up one time. The chain has TRBV6-1 and TRBJ1-1; D gene uncertain. Trimming left V 4 bases short and J 1 base short, with 7 bases between. The CDR3 sequence is 13 residues long. CDR1 is MNHNS and CDR2 is SASEGT in the germline V gene. The CDR3 sequence: CASSAIPNTEAFF. CDR3 coding DNA: TGTGCCAGCAGTGCTATCCCGAACACTGAAGCTTTCTTT.

V is TRBV6-6 and J is TRBJ2-2; D gene uncertain. The CDR3 is 12 amino acids. Trimming took 2 bases from V and 9 from J, leaving 7 bases between them. Germline lookup yields CDR1 MNHNY and CDR2 SVGAGI (reference sequence). The CDR3 nucleotides read TGTGCCAGCAGTTACACCGATCGGGAGCTGTTTTTT. Protein: CASSYTDRELFF.

V is TRBV5-1 and J is TRBJ2-1; TRBD1 matches at 10 bases. The CDR3 contains 17 residues. Germline assignment: CDR1 SGHRS and CDR2 YFSETQ. V lost 1 base, J lost 2 bases, and 6 bases stayed unmatched. The CDR3 protein is CASSLRSGTGAYNEQFF. The CDR3 nucleotides are TGCGCCAGCAGCTTGAGGTCCGGGACAGGGGCCTACAATGAGCAGTTCTTC.

The rearrangement links TRBV7-9 to TRBJ2-2, with D perhaps TRBD1 or TRBD2 (5 bases each). Trimming left V 4 bases short and J 4 bases short, with 13 bases between. Per germline, CDR1 SEHNR and CDR2 FQNEAQ (reference sequence). This CDR3 is built from 15 residues. The CDR3 loop reads CASSSAGTLTGELFF. The DNA of the CDR3 is TGTGCCAGCAGCTCAGCCGGGACCCTCACCGGGGAGCTGTTTTTT.

The chain has TRBV19 and TRBJ1-5, with unresolved D. The CDR3 covers 16 residues. Germline V gene lookup returns CDR1 LNHDA and CDR2 SQIVND (reference sequence). Trimming removed 3 bases at V and 0 bases at J, with 12 bases between. The CDR3 DNA sequence: TGTGCCAGTAGTATGCGCCCCGGAGGTAGCAATCAGCCCCAGCATTTT. Its protein product is CASSMRPGGSNQPQHF. Together with reference TRBV19 and TRBJ1-5, the CDR3 gives the full variable domain: DGGITQSPKYLFRKEGQNVTLSCEQNLNHDAMYWYRQDPGQGLRLIYYSQIVNDFQKGDIAEGYSVSREKKESFPLTVTSAQKNPTAFYLCASSMRPGGSNQPQHFGDGTRLSIL.

This clone was seen more than once but under ten times. This CDR3 is also generated by other DNA sequences in the sample. V usage is TRBV27 and J usage is TRBJ1-1; tentative D call: TRBD1 (5 bases). This CDR3 spans 15 amino acids. The V gene's germline CDR1 is MNHEY and CDR2 SMNVEV (reference sequence). With 5 bases removed from V and 0 bases from J, the gap between germline ends came to 13 bases. The CDR3 loop is CASSPGTGLNTEAFF. CDR3 bases: TGTGCCAGCAGTCCCGGGACGGGACTGAACACTGAAGCTTTCTTT.

The rearrangement links TRBV5-1 to TRBJ2-7; D unclear. Germline V CDR1 and CDR2: SGHRS, YFSETQ. The CDR3 has 15 residues. V was clipped by 0 bases and J by 0 bases, with 10 bases between them. Here the CDR3 DNA reads TGCGCCAGCAGCTTGGCGACACGGAGCTCCTACGAGCAGTACTTC. The encoded protein is CASSLATRSSYEQYF.

The table lists this clone with a count of one. Other DNA sequences of this sample code for an identical CDR3. The chain combines TRBV6-4 with TRBJ2-1; D unresolved. This CDR3 spans 11 amino acids. The germline V gene encodes CDR1 MRHNA and CDR2 SNTAGT. V lost 3 bases to trimming and J lost 10 bases, with 7 bases between them. CDR3 bases: TGTGCCAGCAGTGAAGGTGGAGAGCAGTTCTTC. Residues: CASSEGGEQFF.

V and J are TRBV5-3 and TRBJ2-1, with D unresolved. TRBV5-3 is an ORF for which the function is uncertain. The CDR3 totals 12 residues. Deletions cut 5 bases from V and 4 bases from J, with 7 bases between. The CDR3 nucleotides are TGTGCCAGAAGGGCCGGGTACAATGAGCAGTTCTTC. It codes for CARRAGYNEQFF.

The chain has TRBV7-9 and TRBJ2-1, with 7 bases lining up with TRBD2. Germline lookup yields CDR1 SEHNR and CDR2 FQNEAQ (reference sequence). There are 16 residues in the CDR3. V lost 6 bases, J lost 7 bases, and 15 bases stayed unmatched. The CDR3 bases are TGTGCCAGCAGAACTAGCGCCCCTTATAAGGGAAATGAGCAGTTCTTC. This sequence encodes CASRTSAPYKGNEQFF.

The gene calls are TRBV11-1 and TRBJ2-7; D call uncertain. The CDR3 is 13 residues long. Germline assignment: CDR1 SGHAT and CDR2 FQDESV (reference sequence). With 5 bases removed from V and 2 bases from J, the gap between germline ends came to 10 bases. The CDR3 DNA reads TGTGCCAGCAGCGAACTAAGACCCTACGAGCAGTACTTC. Its protein product is CASSELRPYEQYF.

This chain connects TRBV11-2 to TRBJ1-1, with unresolved D. Deletions cut 4 bases from V and 3 bases from J, with 9 bases between. Germline CDR1 and CDR2: SGHAT and FQNNGV. The CDR3 totals 13 residues. CDR3 sequence: CASSSDPDTEAFF. The CDR3, as DNA: TGTGCCAGCAGCTCCGACCCTGACACTGAAGCTTTCTTT.

The chain recombines TRBV11-1 with TRBJ2-5; D not resolved. The CDR3 length is 14 residues. From germline, CDR1 is SGHAT and CDR2 FQDESV (reference sequence). Trimming removed 4 bases at V and 5 bases at J, with 14 bases between. The CDR3 DNA sequence: TGTGCCAGCAGCTCCTGGACGAATTTGGAGACCCAGTACTTC. Amino acids: CASSSWTNLETQYF. Together with reference TRBV11-1 and TRBJ2-5, the CDR3 gives the full variable domain: EAEVAQSPRYKITEKSQAVAFWCDPISGHATLYWYRQILGQGPELLVQFQDESVVDDSQLPKDRFSAERLKGVDSTLKIQPAELGDSAMYLCASSSWTNLETQYFGPGTRLLVL.

This rearrangement joins TRBV2 to TRBJ1-5; 7 nucleotides line up with TRBD1. Germline CDR1 is SNHLY and CDR2 is FYNNEI. With V trimmed by 3 bases and J by 4 bases, 3 bases remained unmatched. The CDR3 consists of 14 residues. In nucleotides, the CDR3 is TGTGCCAGCAGTGATGGCAGGGGGAATCAGCCCCAGCATTTT. Amino acids: CASSDGRGNQPQHF.

V is TRBV28 and J is TRBJ2-3; D ambiguous. V lost 2 bases to trimming and J lost 1 base, with 13 bases between them. CDR1 MDHEN and CDR2 SYDVKM come from the germline V gene. This CDR3 contains 16 residues. This CDR3 reads CASSLRVSFGTDTQYF. The CDR3 DNA reads as TGTGCCAGCAGTTTAAGAGTTTCGTTTGGCACAGATACGCAGTATTTT. Combining the CDR3 with reference TRBV28 and TRBJ2-3 gives the whole variable domain DVKVTQSSRYLVKRTGEKVFLECVQDMDHENMFWYRQDPGLGLRLIYFSYDVKMKEKGDIPEGYSVSREKKERFSLILESASTNQTSMYLCASSLRVSFGTDTQYFGPGTRLTVL.

The sample holds one count of this clone. The J gene is TRBJ2-7, the V gene TRBV6-1; 9 positions agree with TRBD2. This CDR3 spans 15 amino acids. Germline CDR1 is MNHNS and CDR2 is SASEGT. J was trimmed by 6 bases and V by 0 bases; bases with no gene match: 6. In DNA, the CDR3 is TGTGCCAGCAGTGAAGCGACTAGCGGTGTGGGCGAGCAGTACTTC. It codes for CASSEATSGVGEQYF.

The chain combines TRBV30 with TRBJ2-1; tentative D call: TRBD2 (6 bases). From germline, CDR1 is GTSNPN and CDR2 SVGIG (reference sequence). CDR3 length: 16 residues. V shed 4 bases and J shed 0 bases, with 16 bases lying between them. The CDR3 nucleotides read TGTGCCTGGACCCGCACTAGCTGGGGCTCCTACAATGAGCAGTTCTTC. It yields the protein CAWTRTSWGSYNEQFF.

This clone was detected once. The rearrangement joins TRBV5-1 to TRBJ1-2; D uncertain. The germline V gene encodes CDR1 SGHRS and CDR2 YFSETQ. Trimming left V 1 base short and J 0 bases short, with 7 bases between. The CDR3 sequence is 14 residues long. CDR3 in DNA: TGCGCCAGCAGCTTGTGGGAGTCTAACTATGGCTACACCTTC. It yields the protein CASSLWESNYGYTF.

In its sample, this clone was seen once. This chain connects TRBV28 to TRBJ1-5, with D unresolved. There are 13 residues in the CDR3. V was cut by 5 bases and J by 3 bases, with 8 bases left in between. CDR1 and CDR2 (germline): MDHEN, SYDVKM. CDR3 DNA sequence: TGTGCCAGCAGTCCGGACCTCAATCAGCCCCAGCATTTT. Translation: CASSPDLNQPQHF.

This clone has only a few counts. The V call is TRBV7-9, the J call TRBJ1-1; D unclear. The CDR3 has 14 residues. CDR1 SEHNR and CDR2 FQNEAQ come from the germline V gene (reference sequence). V was trimmed by 4 bases and J by 3 bases, leaving 12 bases between them. The CDR3 region has the DNA TGTGCCAGCAGCTCTTCAAGCGGCCACACTGAAGCTTTCTTT. Translating gives CASSSSSGHTEAFF.

This chain links TRBV11-2 with TRBJ2-7; TRBD2 agrees at 8 bases. V was pared by 5 bases and J by 3 bases, with 9 bases of the junction left unmatched. CDR1 and CDR2 from the germline V gene are SGHAT and FQNNGV. The CDR3 contains 15 residues. CDR3 bases: TGTGCCAGCAGCCCGGCGGGGGGACTGAACTACGAGCAGTACTTC. Residues: CASSPAGGLNYEQYF.

The V and J genes are TRBV6-1 and TRBJ1-2; 7 nucleotides align to TRBD1. V shed 8 bases and J 5 bases; nucleotides not matched to a gene: 2. In germline, CDR1 is MNHNS, CDR2 SASEGT. The CDR3 has 11 amino acids. The DNA for the CDR3 is TGTGCCAGCTTCAGGGGGTATGGCTACACCTTC. Its protein product is CASFRGYGYTF.